The T cell receptor (beta chain) described here comes from a study of OX40 agonist ivuxolimab in advanced cancers. The data were produced by immunoSEQ multiplex PCR, yet TCRdb's version contains in-frame clones alone and is incomplete. In the table there are over 55,000 clones, around three quarters of which are singletons. V lost 5 bases and J 5 bases, leaving 19 bases between the germline ends. This CDR3 comprises 15 residues. Per germline, CDR1 SGHTS and CDR2 YDEGEE. V usage is TRBV5-8 and J usage is TRBJ1-2; D is uncertain. The source is an adult with an advanced solid tumor such as melanoma, head and neck, liver or kidney cancer. Sequences were derived from CD4+ or CD8+ T cells sorted from blood, sampled in a trial of the OX40 agonist ivuxolimab. The CDR3 reads CASRTIRARRYGYTF. In DNA, the CDR3 is TGTGCCAGCAGGACCATACGCGCCCGGCGGTATGGCTACACCTTC. The variable domain in full, completed from reference TRBV5-8 and TRBJ1-2, reads EAGVTQSPTHLIKTRGQQATLRCSPISGHTSVYWYQQALGLGLQFLLWYDEGEERNRGNFPPRFSGRQFPNYSSELNVNALELEDSALYLCASRTIRARRYGYTFGSGTRLTVV.